This is a list of T cell receptor beta chains from one sample in a study of graft-versus-host responses after intestinal transplantation. Their target antigens are unknown. Only in-frame clones appear in the TCRdb table, and some are missing; sequencing was by immunoSEQ multiplex PCR. This table holds 70,000 or so clones, 84% found once. The specimen comprised unstimulated CD4+ T cells sorted from spleen or lymph node cells, sampled before transplant. These receptor sequences come from a human donor who was the organ donor for an intestinal transplant. Both conserved end residues are part of each CDR3. Fields, in order: clone size, J gene, D gene, V gene, CDR3 protein, CDR3 DNA. D genes are given only for firm matches. Clone sizes are given selectively: once, few, many, or a class where the clone is expanded.

>few|TRBJ1-1|-|TRBV4-1
CASSQPKARPNTEAFF
TGCGCCAGCAGCCAACCCAAAGCTAGGCCGAACACTGAAGCTTTCTTT
>-|TRBJ2-5|TRBD1|TRBV19
CASSMLQGETQYF
TGTGCCAGTAGTATGTTACAGGGGGAGACCCAGTACTTC
>-|TRBJ1-4|TRBD1|TRBV4-1
CASSQDGQGVGNEKLFF
TGCGCCAGCAGCCAAGATGGCCAGGGGGTGGGTAATGAAAAACTGTTTTTT
>once|TRBJ2-3|TRBD2|TRBV5-1
CASSALKTGTSGADTQYF
TGCGCCAGCAGCGCGTTGAAGACCGGGACTAGCGGGGCGGATACGCAGTATTTT
>-|TRBJ1-2|TRBD1|TRBV7-2
CASSLAGGGDYGYTF
TGTGCCAGCAGCTTAGCTGGAGGGGGCGACTATGGCTACACCTTC
>-|TRBJ2-3|-|TRBV5-6
CASSLGRGATDTQYF
TGTGCCAGCAGCCTCGGCCGGGGGGCGACCGATACGCAGTATTTT
>few|TRBJ2-1|-|TRBV7-3
CASSPTDRSNEQFF
TGTGCCAGCAGCCCCACCGACAGGTCCAATGAGCAGTTCTTC
>once|TRBJ1-3|-|TRBV30
CAWSVQMGASSGNTIYF
TGTGCCTGGAGTGTCCAAATGGGGGCATCCTCTGGAAACACCATATATTTT
>-|TRBJ2-1|TRBD2|TRBV28
CASSLLLAGGSNEQFF
TGTGCCAGCAGTTTATTGCTGGCGGGGGGTAGTAATGAGCAGTTCTTC
>-|TRBJ1-2|TRBD1|TRBV19
CASSMDRVLGYTF
TGTGCCAGTAGTATGGACAGGGTGCTTGGCTACACCTTC
>-|TRBJ1-1|-|TRBV6-1
CASSESKGMNTEAFF
TGTGCCAGCAGTGAATCGAAGGGGATGAACACTGAAGCTTTCTTT
>-|TRBJ1-4|-|TRBV5-6
CASSSYPGEEKLFF
TGTGCCAGCAGCTCATACCCAGGGGAGGAAAAACTGTTTTTT
>few|TRBJ1-5|-|TRBV7-2
CASSFFSGNQPQHF
TGTGCCAGCAGCTTTTTCTCCGGCAATCAGCCCCAGCATTTT
>-|TRBJ1-1|TRBD1|TRBV19
CASRGPTEAFF
TGTGCCAGCAGGGGGCCCACTGAAGCTTTCTTT
>-|TRBJ2-3|-|TRBV6-6
CASSYRAQGTDTQYF
TGTGCCAGCAGTTACCGGGCCCAGGGGACAGATACGCAGTATTTT
>-|TRBJ2-1|-|TRBV4-3
CASSQDPGFRGTEQFF
TGCGCCAGCAGCCAAGACCCCGGGTTTAGGGGCACTGAGCAGTTCTTC
>-|TRBJ2-6|TRBD2|TRBV4-1
CASSPTSGVSSGANVLTF
TGCGCCAGCAGCCCGACTAGCGGGGTGAGCTCTGGGGCCAACGTCCTGACTTTC
>-|TRBJ1-2|-|TRBV28
CASIDRNYGYTF
TGTGCCAGCATTGACAGAAACTATGGCTACACCTTC
>-|TRBJ1-6|TRBD1|TRBV28
CASSSGTGVSPLHF
TGTGCCAGCAGTTCCGGGACAGGGGTATCACCCCTCCACTTT
>-|TRBJ1-6|-|TRBV6-5
CASSYGPGNSPLHF
TGTGCCAGCAGTTACGGCCCAGGGAATTCACCCCTCCACTTT
>-|TRBJ2-1|-|TRBV5-1
CASSLGGDLLRGFF
TGCGCCAGCAGCTTGGGGGGGGACCTCCTGAGGGGGTTCTTC
>-|TRBJ1-1|-|TRBV27
CASSLSRVGTEAFF
TGTGCCAGCAGTTTATCCAGGGTCGGCACTGAAGCTTTCTTT
>-|TRBJ1-1|-|TRBV9
CASSVRTRDTEAFF
TGTGCCAGCAGCGTAAGGACCAGGGACACTGAAGCTTTCTTT
>-|TRBJ1-1|TRBD1|TRBV9
CASSVVEGGNAFF
TGTGCCAGCAGCGTAGTCGAAGGGGGCAATGCTTTCTTT